This T cell receptor (beta chain) was captured by sequencing in a study of T cell repertoires in aging, cancer and after chemotherapy. Amplification of TCR beta used genomic DNA extracted from peripheral blood. This clonotype was counted between two and nine times. V was clipped by 2 bases and J by 1 base, with 11 bases between them. This CDR3 comprises 15 residues. In germline, CDR1 is LNHNV, CDR2 YYDKDF (reference sequence). Rearranged V-D-J TRB sequences were amplified with a mixed TRB-A/B primer pool. TCRdb reprocessed the multiplex PCR reads with MiXCR, giving one entry per CDR3 protein. The table records around 5,500 distinct CDR3 sequences, approximately 31% of them present only once.

The V call is TRBV15, the J call TRBJ1-1; perhaps TRBD1 as D (5 bases). The sample comprised blood. This TCR was recovered from a human donor in good health. CDR3 bases: TGTGCCACCAGCAGACACGGGACGGGGAACACTGAAGCTTTCTTT. Its translation: CATSRHGTGNTEAFF.